One sample yielded the 22 T cell receptor beta chains listed below, sequenced in a study of blood T cell repertoires in COVID-19 (dated by TCRdb to the early 2020s). The library was produced with the immunoSEQ multiplex PCR assay. Held by TCRdb, this immuneACCESS table contains in-frame sequences only and omits some clones. Under half of the omission traces to an unresolved V gene where checked; the cause of the rest is unknown. The sample contains 130,000 or so clones, over 80% of them found a single time. The top ten clonotypes cover about a sixth of the sample. Sequenced sample: PBMCs or T cells enriched from blood (not recorded which). The receptors stem from a man younger than 45 who had recovered from COVID-19.

J is TRBJ2-1 and V is TRBV6-2 or TRBV6-3; D is uncertain. CDR1 and CDR2 (germline): MNHEY, SVGEGT. This CDR3 is built from 20 residues. V shed 0 bases and J shed 0 bases, with 21 bases lying between them. This chain's CDR3 is CASSYSRSKPPAISYNEQFF. The CDR3 region has the DNA TGTGCCAGCAGTTACTCCCGTAGCAAACCCCCGGCGATCTCCTACAATGAGCAGTTCTTC.

This clone showed up just once. The chain has TRBV5-5 and TRBJ1-1; 9 nucleotides line up with TRBD1. J gave up 6 bases and V 4 bases, and 10 bases lay outside the gene matches. This CDR3 is 15 amino acids long. The V gene's germline CDR1 is SGHKS and CDR2 YYEKEE (reference sequence). For the CDR3, the DNA is TGTGCCAGCAGCCGACAACAGGGGGCGCAGGCTGAAGCTTTCTTT. Translating it yields CASSRQQGAQAEAFF.

The rearrangement links TRBV7-9 to TRBJ1-4; D not resolved. CDR3 length: 12 residues. The ends were cut back, 4 bases at V and 7 bases at J, with 7 bases in the middle. The germline gives CDR1 SEHNR, CDR2 FQNEAQ (reference sequence). CDR3 nucleotides: TGTGCCAGCAGCTCTTACAGTGAAAAACTGTTTTTT. Translation gives CASSSYSEKLFF.

The chain has TRBV18 and TRBJ2-3; no clear D gene. Germline assignment: CDR1 KGHSH and CDR2 LQKENI. V lost 2 bases to trimming and J lost 5 bases, with 11 bases between them. This CDR3 comprises 14 residues. The chain's CDR3 is CASSPSRTRDTQYF. DNA for the CDR3: TGTGCCAGCTCACCATCAAGAACAAGAGATACGCAGTATTTT. Full variable domain (missing parts from reference TRBV18 and TRBJ2-3): NAGVMQNPRHLVRRRGQEARLRCSPMKGHSHVYWYRQLPEEGLKFMVYLQKENIIDESGMPKERFSAEFPKEGPSILRIQQVVRGDSAAYFCASSPSRTRDTQYFGPGTRLTVL.

The genes are TRBV10-2 and TRBJ2-1; the D is unclear. The CDR3 extends over 14 amino acids. Germline V lookup: CDR1 WSHSY, CDR2 SAAADI. Trimming pared 6 bases from V and 0 bases from J, leaving 9 bases between. CDR3 sequence reads: CASSLPISYNEQFF. The CDR3 coding sequence is TGCGCCAGCAGCCTACCGATCTCCTACAATGAGCAGTTCTTC.

The chain has TRBV19 and TRBJ2-7; 8 bases align to TRBD2. V was clipped by 5 bases and J by 0 bases; unmatched bases: 3. The V gene's germline CDR1 is LNHDA and CDR2 SQIVND (reference sequence). This CDR3 is 14 amino acids long. CDR3 sequence: CASSVGLGSYEQYF. The CDR3 DNA reads TGTGCCAGTAGTGTGGGACTAGGCTCCTACGAGCAGTACTTC.

The chain is built from TRBV25-1 and TRBJ1-5, with 7 bases lining up with TRBD1. Germline loops: CDR1 MGHDK, CDR2 SYGVNS. The CDR3 has 14 amino acids. The V gene end was trimmed by 4 bases and the J gene end by 6 bases; junction bases not matched to a gene: 6. The CDR3 loop is CASSGQGHSQPQHF. CDR3 sequence (DNA): TGTGCCAGCAGTGGACAGGGCCATTCTCAGCCCCAGCATTTT.

The CDR3 DNA reads as TGTGCCAGCACCCGCGACAGGGCGAACAATCAGCCCCAGCATTTT. It encodes CASTRDRANNQPQHF. The V gene is TRBV2, the J gene TRBJ1-5; 7 nucleotides match TRBD1. The CDR3 has 15 residues. From germline, CDR1 is SNHLY and CDR2 FYNNEI. V was clipped by 7 bases and J by 3 bases; unmatched bases: 9.

This chain links TRBV5-4 with TRBJ2-5, with TRBD2 identical over 7 bases. Germline V gene data show CDR1 as SGHNT and CDR2 as YYREEE (reference sequence). The CDR3 length is 16 residues. Trimming at V came to 4 bases and at J to 5 bases, leaving 14 bases not matched to a gene. The DNA of the CDR3 is TGTGCCAGCAGCGTCGGGACTACCCAACCTCGGGAGACCCAGTACTTC. Its translation: CASSVGTTQPRETQYF.

The chain combines TRBV2 with TRBJ2-3; 7 positions agree with TRBD1. The V and J ends lost 6 bases and 3 bases, in that order; junction bases with no gene match: 3. This CDR3 has 13 residues. The V gene's germline CDR1 is SNHLY and CDR2 FYNNEI. The chain's CDR3 is CASSKQGTDTQYF. DNA for the CDR3: TGTGCCAGCAGCAAACAGGGGACAGATACGCAGTATTTT.

V is TRBV12-5 and J is TRBJ1-4; 8 bases are a match to TRBD1. J lost 0 bases, V lost 7 bases, and 22 bases had no gene match. Germline V gives CDR1 LGHNT, CDR2 FRNRAP. This CDR3 has 21 amino acids. The DNA of the CDR3 is TGTGCTAGTGTCCAGAGGTCAGGGGGCGGCGGAGGAGCTGCAACTAATGAAAAACTGTTTTTT. It yields the protein CASVQRSGGGGGAATNEKLFF.

The rearrangement joins TRBV5-1 to TRBJ2-1; 9 nucleotides line up with TRBD1. The CDR3 has 16 residues. Per germline, CDR1 SGHRS and CDR2 YFSETQ. Germline trimming cut 2 bases from V and 6 bases from J; bases unmatched to any gene: 9. CDR3 bases: TGCGCCAGCAGCTTCTTACCGGGACAGGGAGGCAATGAGCAGTTCTTC. The encoded protein is CASSFLPGQGGNEQFF.

CDR3 DNA sequence: TGTGCCAGCAGCCCGGACAGTCAGCGGAATGGCTACACCTTC. This encodes CASSPDSQRNGYTF. The genes are TRBV11-1 and TRBJ1-2, with D possibly matching TRBD1 (6 bases). This CDR3 region has 14 residues. The V gene lost 5 bases and the J gene lost 6 bases, with 16 bases spanning the gap. CDR1 is SGHAT, CDR2 FQDESV, per germline (reference sequence).

The chain links TRBV2 to TRBJ1-6; tentative D call: TRBD1 (6 bases). The CDR3 extends over 18 amino acids. Germline assignment: CDR1 SNHLY and CDR2 FYNNEI. V lost 7 bases to trimming and J lost 0 bases, with 19 bases between them. CDR3 residues: CASTWERGHSSYNSPLHF. The CDR3 region has the DNA TGTGCCAGCACCTGGGAGAGGGGACATAGCTCCTATAATTCACCCCTCCACTTT.

The rearrangement links TRBV27 to TRBJ2-3; a possible D gene is TRBD1 (5 bases). This CDR3 has 14 amino acids. Germline CDR1 and CDR2: MNHEY and SMNVEV (reference sequence). The V and J ends lost 4 bases and 7 bases respectively, with 15 bases between them. In DNA form, the CDR3 reads TGTGCCAGCAGTTCACGACTCGACAGTTATACGCAGTATTTT. Its protein product is CASSSRLDSYTQYF.

This sequence joins TRBV6-5 and TRBJ1-1; D gene unclear. V was pared by 11 bases and J by 1 base, with 14 bases between. Germline V gene lookup returns CDR1 MNHEY and CDR2 SVGAGI. This CDR3 has 13 amino acids. The CDR3 spells CAGAVESNTEAFF. The CDR3 DNA is TGTGCCGGAGCGGTAGAATCGAACACTGAAGCTTTCTTT.

This chain joins TRBV4-1 and TRBJ1-5; possibly TRBD1 for D (6 bases). V was shortened by 4 bases and J by 6 bases, with 10 bases between the two germline ends. CDR1 MGHRA and CDR2 YSYEKL come from the germline V gene. CDR3 length: 13 residues. The CDR3: CASSLEQGQPQHF. The CDR3 DNA follows: TGCGCCAGCAGCCTAGAACAGGGTCAGCCCCAGCATTTT.

The chain combines TRBV9 with TRBJ2-2; weak D call: TRBD1 (6 bases). The CDR3 is made up of 17 amino acids. Per the germline V gene, CDR1 is SGDLS and CDR2 is YYNGEE. Trimming removed 3 bases at V and 1 base at J, with 16 bases between. Here the CDR3 DNA reads TGTGCCAGCAGCGACCACGGACAGCCCAGGAACACCGGGGAGCTGTTTTTT. Protein product: CASSDHGQPRNTGELFF.

The J gene is TRBJ1-6, the V gene TRBV5-6, with D unresolved. The CDR3 is made up of 16 amino acids. Trimming shortened V by 1 base and J by 10 bases, and 18 bases separated the two germline ends. CDR1 is SGHDT and CDR2 is YYEEEE in the germline V gene. CDR3 sequence (DNA): TGTGCCAGCAGCTTGACAGCAAACAGCCTCCGATCACCCCTCCACTTT. Protein sequence: CASSLTANSLRSPLHF.

J is TRBJ2-1 and V is TRBV13; TRBD2 might be the D (5 bases). This CDR3 has 15 residues. The germline V gene has CDR1 PRHDT and CDR2 FYEKMQ (reference sequence). The V end lost 0 bases, the J end lost 6 bases, and 12 bases lay between the germline ends. The CDR3 DNA is TGTGCCAGCAGCTTAGGCGGGCTCGGGGTCAATGAGCAGTTCTTC. It is translated as CASSLGGLGVNEQFF.

This chain uses TRBV5-5 with TRBJ1-2; possible D gene TRBD1, 6 bases. Trimming shortened V by 0 bases and J by 7 bases, and 13 bases separated the two germline ends. CDR3 size: 14 residues. Germline CDR1 is SGHKS and CDR2 is YYEKEE (reference sequence). DNA of the CDR3: TGTGCCAGCAGCTTGGTCTCAGGGGATGCTGGCTACACCTTC. Its protein is CASSLVSGDAGYTF.

This chain links TRBV19 with TRBJ2-5; a possible D gene is TRBD1 (7 bases). CDR3 size: 16 residues. Trimming took 9 bases from V and 2 from J, leaving 22 bases between them. Germline loops: CDR1 LNHDA, CDR2 SQIVND (reference sequence). The CDR3 loop reads CASYMGGQRKQETQYF. The DNA for the CDR3 is TGTGCCAGCTATATGGGGGGACAGAGAAAGCAAGAGACCCAGTACTTC.